The rows below give T cell receptor beta chains drawn from one sample of a study of OX40 agonist ivuxolimab in advanced cancers. Generated by immunoSEQ multiplex PCR, the TCRdb table keeps only in-frame clones and is missing some. The sample carries tens of thousands of clones, roughly nine tenths recorded once. The material was CD4+ or CD8+ T cells sorted from blood, obtained in a trial of the OX40 agonist ivuxolimab. These receptors were collected from an adult with an advanced solid tumor such as melanoma, head and neck, liver or kidney cancer. Each CDR3 is given with its conserved first and last residue. A D gene is named only where the DNA matches it firmly. Where a row states a size, it is once, few, many or the class of an expanded clone; other rows omit it.

j_call d_call clone_size cdr3_length v_call cdr3_aa cdr3_nt
TRBJ1-2 . . 15 TRBV5-8 CASTRGGGRDYGYTF TGTGCCAGCACCCGAGGAGGGGGGCGAGACTATGGCTACACCTTC
TRBJ1-1 . . 13 TRBV6-1 CASSSNIGGDAFF TGTGCCAGCAGCTCGAATATAGGCGGTGACGCTTTCTTT
TRBJ2-2 TRBD1 . 16 TRBV19 CASSIGTGQVPGELFF TGTGCCAGTAGTATAGGAACCGGACAGGTCCCCGGGGAGCTGTTTTTT
TRBJ1-6 . once 17 TRBV5-6 CASSLWAKLSYNSPLHF TGTGCCAGCAGCTTGTGGGCAAAGCTCTCCTATAATTCACCCCTCCACTTT
TRBJ1-1 . . 15 TRBV5-1 CASSFPDTRNTEAFF TGCGCCAGCAGCTTCCCGGACACACGGAACACTGAAGCTTTCTTT
TRBJ1-1 . . 13 TRBV4-3 CASSRTVNTEAFF TGCGCCAGCAGCCGGACTGTGAACACTGAAGCTTTCTTT
TRBJ1-1 . . 14 TRBV5-1 CASSESAGYGEAFF TGCGCCAGCAGCGAATCGGCAGGTTATGGTGAAGCTTTCTTT
TRBJ1-5 TRBD1 . 15 TRBV9 CASSRTGVSNQPQHF TGTGCCAGCAGTAGAACAGGGGTAAGCAATCAGCCCCAGCATTTT
TRBJ2-3 . . 13 TRBV7-3 CASSYGPGDTQYF TGTGCCAGCAGCTACGGGCCCGGAGATACGCAGTATTTT
TRBJ1-2 . . 18 TRBV27 CASSLFGGDSSINYGYTF TGTGCCAGCAGTTTATTCGGGGGGGACTCCTCCATTAACTATGGCTACACCTTC
TRBJ1-2 . . 12 TRBV28 CASSGPNYGYTF TGTGCCAGCAGTGGTCCTAACTATGGCTACACCTTC